The 9 T cell receptor beta chains given below trace back to one sample, sequenced in a study of T cells in women clearing cervical HPV infection. The repertoire was sequenced with immunoSEQ multiplex PCR; TCRdb's copy has only in-frame clones and lacks some. The table lists about 40,000 clones, with around 7% in the top ten. Sequencing was done on a sample of blood buffy coat. All receptors derive from a woman aged 18 to 75 with a cervical HPV16 infection that either progressed to CIN3+ or cleared (not recorded which).

Remarks on this clone: The read comes to an end 3 residues before the CDR3 does, leaving the germline J gene to fill in the end. The chain uses TRBV11-2 and TRBJ2-7, with D possibly matching TRBD1 (6 bases). This CDR3 is 12 amino acids long. Germline loops: CDR1 SGHAT, CDR2 FQNNGV. V was shortened by 4 bases and J by 5 bases, with 9 bases between the two germline ends. The CDR3 reads CASSSNRDEQYF. The DNA read from the CDR3 is TGTGCCAGCAGCTCCAACAGGGACGAG.

Points on this clone: Coverage ceases 3 residues before the CDR3 finishes, and the germline J gene fills in the end. This chain connects TRBV28 to TRBJ1-2; TRBD1 is a possible D gene (6 bases). Germline lookup yields CDR1 MDHEN and CDR2 SYDVKM. There are 15 residues in the CDR3. CDR3 amino acids: CASSLGIPGTTRYTF. The sequenced CDR3 bases are TGTGCCAGCAGTTTAGGGATTCCCGGGACAACCCGC.

Notes on this clone: The CDR3 goes on 3 residues after the read ends, and that part is filled in from the germline J gene. The rearrangement joins TRBV20-1 to TRBJ2-1; 13 bases are shared with TRBD2. Germline V lookup: CDR1 DFQATT, CDR2 SNEGSKA (reference sequence). CDR3 length: 17 residues. After removal of 1 base from V and 8 bases from J, the junction contained 11 bases not matched to a gene. Partial CDR3 DNA: TGCAGTGCTAGAGCGATACTAGCGGGGGGGCAAAGCGATGAG. It encodes CSARAILAGGQSDE. The complete CDR3 sequence is CSARAILAGGQSDEQFF.

CDR3 bases read: TGCGCCAGCAGTGAGTCACTCGAGGGGGGGGGAAACGAG. It specifies CASSESLEGGGNE. The entire CDR3 sequence reads CASSESLEGGGNEQYF. The chain is built from TRBV10-1 and TRBJ2-7; possibly TRBD2 for D (7 bases). The read ends 3 residues shy of where the CDR3 ends; the end is completed using the germline J gene. The CDR3 consists of 16 residues. The ends were cut back, 0 bases at V and 5 bases at J, with 17 bases in the middle. Germline V gene sequence: CDR1 WNHNN, CDR2 SYGVQD (reference sequence).

With respect to this clone: The read ends 3 residues shy of where the CDR3 ends; the end is completed using the germline J gene. V gene TRBV7-3 combines with J gene TRBJ2-1, with D possibly being TRBD2 (5 bases). CDR1 SGHTA and CDR2 FQGTGA come from the germline V gene. The CDR3 length is 13 residues. Trimming took off 2 bases at V and 9 bases at J, with 11 bases between the two ends. CDR3 bases read: TGTGCCAGCAGCTTAGAACTAGACGGTGAG. Translated, it gives CASSLELDGE. The whole CDR3 reads CASSLELDGEQFF.

Details on this clone: Read sequence stops 3 residues before the CDR3 end, and the germline J gene provides the missing end. The chain has TRBV20-1 and TRBJ1-6; TRBD1 aligns across 7 bases. The junction had 8 bases not matched to a gene; V was cut back by 3 bases and J by 6 bases. CDR1 and CDR2 (germline): DFQATT, SNEGSKA (reference sequence). The CDR3 totals 15 residues. CDR3 region: CSARGGGRANSPLHF. The sequenced CDR3 bases are TGCAGTGCTAGGGGAGGGGGCAGGGCTAATTCACCC.

On this clone: The CDR3 extends 3 residues past the end of the read, so its final part is completed from the germline J gene. The sample holds other DNA sequences that translate to the same CDR3. V is TRBV6-1 and J is TRBJ1-1, with 7 nucleotides matching TRBD1. Germline-derived CDR1 and CDR2 are MNHNS and SASEGT. There are 13 residues in the CDR3. CDR3: CASSENRGQGAFF. The covered CDR3 bases are TGTGCCAGCAGTGAAAACAGGGGCCAGGGG.

The covered CDR3 bases are TGCGCCAGCAGCTCCGGGACAGGGGGCTACGAG. Translating gives CASSSGTGGYE. The full CDR3 protein is CASSSGTGGYEQYF. The J gene is TRBJ2-7, the V gene TRBV5-1, with 11 bases identical to TRBD1. The missing CDR3 end, 3 residues past where the read stops, is filled in from the germline J gene. Trimming removed 3 bases from V and 3 bases from J; junction bases left unmatched: 2. Germline CDR1 reads SGHRS; CDR2 reads YFSETQ. The CDR3 covers 14 residues.

In regard to this clone: With the read ending 3 residues before the CDR3 end, the germline J gene is used to fill in that end. The chain carries TRBV20-1 and TRBJ1-1; D may be TRBD1 (6 bases). Between the trimmed V and J ends, which lost 6 bases and 1 base, there was a span of 15 bases. This CDR3 has 14 amino acids. The germline V gene encodes CDR1 DFQATT and CDR2 SNEGSKA (reference sequence). The CDR3 bases that were read are TGCAGTGCCACCGGTACAGGGTCGAACACTGAA. Residues: CSATGTGSNTE. The full CDR3 protein reads CSATGTGSNTEAFF.